The clone carrying this T cell receptor (beta chain) came up a few times. Its cognate antigen is unknown. From germline, CDR1 is SGDLS and CDR2 YYNGEE. This CDR3 is 13 amino acids long. Trimming pared 3 bases from V and 5 bases from J, leaving 11 bases between. Using immunoSEQ multiplex PCR, the repertoire was profiled, and TCRdb retains in-frame clones only, with some absent. The sample has hundreds of thousands of clones, approximately 79% seen once. This entry belongs to a study of cytotoxic CD8 clonotypes in ibrutinib-treated CLL. General study results and limits: The times at which samples were taken varied between sustained-remission and progressing patients.

The rearrangement links TRBV9 to TRBJ2-5; weak D call: TRBD2 (5 bases). The receptor's source is a human donor with chronic lymphocytic leukemia. The input for sequencing was PBMCs, taken after 12 months of ibrutinib treatment. CDR3: CASSARLAETQYF. The CDR3 DNA reads TGTGCCAGCAGCGCCCGATTAGCGGAGACCCAGTACTTC.